The 3 T cell receptor beta chains reported below all come from one sample, sequenced in a study of control samples from healthy donors and cancer patients. Assay: immunoSEQ multiplex PCR; the TCRdb copy retains only in-frame clones and omits some. The table lists 130,000 to 150,000 clones, around 94% of them singletons, with approximately 15% in the top ten. The sample consisted of PBMCs. These receptors came from a man aged 60 to 69 with colorectal cancer.

This sequence joins TRBV18 and TRBJ2-3, with 7 nucleotides matching TRBD1. J was trimmed by 6 bases and V by 0 bases; bases with no gene match: 9. There are 16 residues in the CDR3. CDR1 and CDR2 (germline): KGHSH, LQKENI. DNA for the CDR3: TGTGCCAGCTCACCACCCGGGACAGTGGGCAAGGATACGCAGTATTTT. It codes for CASSPPGTVGKDTQYF.

The genes are TRBV6-5 and TRBJ1-1; 7 bases align to TRBD1. The CDR3 runs to 14 residues. V trimming: 7 bases; J trimming: 2 bases; junction bases outside the gene matches: 7. CDR1 and CDR2 from the germline V gene are MNHEY and SVGAGI. CDR3 nucleotides: TGTGCCAGCATCATGGACAGGATCAACACTGAAGCTTTCTTT. This encodes CASIMDRINTEAFF.

The chain recombines TRBV10-3 with TRBJ2-1; TRBD2 matches at 12 bases. The CDR3 is made up of 14 amino acids. The V gene end was trimmed by 2 bases and the J gene end by 10 bases; junction bases not matched to a gene: 3. Germline V gene data show CDR1 as ENHRY and CDR2 as SYGVKD. The CDR3 loop is CAISEGGTSGEQFF. CDR3 nucleotide sequence: TGTGCCATCAGTGAGGGGGGGACTAGCGGGGAGCAGTTCTTC.